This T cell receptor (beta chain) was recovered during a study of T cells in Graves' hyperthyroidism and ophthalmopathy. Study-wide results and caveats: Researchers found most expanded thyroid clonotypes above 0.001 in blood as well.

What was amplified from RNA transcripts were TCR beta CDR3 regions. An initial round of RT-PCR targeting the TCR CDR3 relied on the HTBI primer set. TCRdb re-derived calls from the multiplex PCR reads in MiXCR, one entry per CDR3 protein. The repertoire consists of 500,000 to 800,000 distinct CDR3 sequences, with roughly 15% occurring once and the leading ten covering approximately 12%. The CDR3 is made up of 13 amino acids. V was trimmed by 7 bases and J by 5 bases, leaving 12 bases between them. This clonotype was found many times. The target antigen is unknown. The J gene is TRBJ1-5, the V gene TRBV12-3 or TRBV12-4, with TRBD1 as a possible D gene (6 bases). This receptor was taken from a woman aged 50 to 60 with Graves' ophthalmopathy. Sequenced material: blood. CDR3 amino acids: CASTHREDQPQHF. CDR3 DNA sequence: TGTGCCAGCACCCACAGGGAGGATCAGCCCCAGCATTTT.